This T cell receptor beta chain was obtained from a study of T cell responses to AZD1222 COVID-19 vaccine. Study outcomes and limitations: Dominant CD4 TCR responses targeted spike regions 160-218 and 743-854. Two doses of AZD1222 preceded a rise in Spike-specific TCR breadth and depth. White British people made up most donors, females outnumbered males, and clonal diversity was possibly underestimated.

Using immunoSEQ multiplex PCR, the repertoire was profiled, and TCRdb retains in-frame clones only, with some absent. The sample consists of about 160,000 clones, about 90% of them appearing once. A note on this clone: Its antigen is still unknown.

The CDR3 length is 12 residues. Germline values: CDR1 ENHRY, CDR2 SYGVKD. Trimming shortened V by 2 bases and J by 11 bases, and 13 bases separated the two germline ends. Sequenced here: peripheral blood, sampled on day 0 of AZD1222 vaccination. The TCR sequence derives from an adult in good health. The chain carries TRBV10-3 and TRBJ2-7; D is uncertain. The CDR3 DNA reads as TGTGCCATCAGTGAGACGGGTTCTGGGGAGTACTTC. Its protein is CAISETGSGEYF.